This TCR beta chain was observed in a study of Graves' ophthalmopathy and Graves' hyperthyroidism. Trimming took 1 base from V and 3 from J, leaving 6 bases between them. Germline assignment: CDR1 SGHTA and CDR2 FQGNSA. The CDR3 consists of 13 residues. In donors with ophthalmopathy, activity was moderate-to-severe, with CAS ≥3, NOSPECS ≥4 and duration under 3 months. From RNA, the CDR3 regions of TCR beta chains were amplified and sequenced. The first-round RT-PCR employed HTBI primers together with the Qiagen OneStep RT-PCR kit. A multiplex PCR was then performed as the second round. TCRdb re-analysed the multiplex PCR reads in MiXCR, keeping a single row per CDR3 protein. The sample records about 740,000 distinct CDR3 sequences, roughly 40% being singletons. This clonotype was observed a handful of times.

What was sequenced was peripheral blood. The chain has TRBV7-2 and TRBJ1-1; unclear D gene. The TCR originated in an adult man with Graves' ophthalmopathy. This CDR3 is CASSLGPYTEAFF. In DNA, the CDR3 is TGTGCCAGCAGCTTAGGGCCTTACACTGAAGCTTTCTTT.